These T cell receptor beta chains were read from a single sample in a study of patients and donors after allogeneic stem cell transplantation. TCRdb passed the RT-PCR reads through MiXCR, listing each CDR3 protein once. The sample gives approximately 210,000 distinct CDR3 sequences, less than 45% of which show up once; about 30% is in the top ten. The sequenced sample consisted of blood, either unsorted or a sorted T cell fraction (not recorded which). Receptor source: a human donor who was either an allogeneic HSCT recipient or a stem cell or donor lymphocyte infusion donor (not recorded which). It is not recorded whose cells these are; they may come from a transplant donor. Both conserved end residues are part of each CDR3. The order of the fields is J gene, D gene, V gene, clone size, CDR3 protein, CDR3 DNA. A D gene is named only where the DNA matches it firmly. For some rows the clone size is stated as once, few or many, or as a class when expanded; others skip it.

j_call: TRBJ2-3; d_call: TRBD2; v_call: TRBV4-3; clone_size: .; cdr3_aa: CASSQELAGGPNADTQYF; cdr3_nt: TGCGCCAGCAGCCAAGAACTAGCGGGAGGGCCCAACGCAGATACGCAGTATTTT
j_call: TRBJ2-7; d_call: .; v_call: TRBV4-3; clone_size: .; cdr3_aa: CASSQDPSLYEQYF; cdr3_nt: TGCGCCAGCAGCCAAGATCCGAGCCTTTACGAGCAGTACTTC
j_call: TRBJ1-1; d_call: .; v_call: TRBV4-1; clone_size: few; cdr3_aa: CASSHREVTEAFF; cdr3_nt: TGCGCCAGCAGCCACAGGGAGGTCACTGAAGCTTTCTTT
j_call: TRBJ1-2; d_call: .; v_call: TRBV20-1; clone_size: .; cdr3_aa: CSAPGLNGYTF; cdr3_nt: TGCAGTGCTCCCGGCCTAAATGGCTACACCTTC
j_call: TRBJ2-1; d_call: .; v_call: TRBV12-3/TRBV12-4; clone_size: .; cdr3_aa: CASSLGFPNEQFF; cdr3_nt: TGTGCCAGCAGTTTAGGTTTTCCTAATGAGCAGTTCTTC
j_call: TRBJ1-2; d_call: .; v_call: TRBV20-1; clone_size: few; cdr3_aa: CSAVGRPLMKGYTF; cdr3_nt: TGCAGTGCTGTAGGTCGACCCTTAATGAAGGGCTACACCTTC
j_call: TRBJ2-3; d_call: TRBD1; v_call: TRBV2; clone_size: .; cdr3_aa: CASSVDRGTDTQYF; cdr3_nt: TGTGCCAGCAGTGTCGACAGGGGCACAGATACGCAGTATTTT
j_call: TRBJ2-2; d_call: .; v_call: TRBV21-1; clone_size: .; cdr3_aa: CASSFPEGQGVEDTGELFF; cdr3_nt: TGTGCCAGCAGCTTCCCGGAGGGACAGGGGGTAGAGGACACCGGGGAGCTGTTTTTT
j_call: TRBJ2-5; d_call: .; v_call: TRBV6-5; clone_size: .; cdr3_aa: CASLQETQYF; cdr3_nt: TGTGCCAGCCTACAAGAGACCCAGTACTTC
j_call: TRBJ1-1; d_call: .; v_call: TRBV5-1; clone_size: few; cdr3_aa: CASSLGLLGTEAFF; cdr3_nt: TGCGCCAGCAGCTTGGGACTCCTGGGGACTGAAGCTTTCTTT
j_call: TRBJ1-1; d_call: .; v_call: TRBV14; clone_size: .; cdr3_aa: CASSRGQEAFF; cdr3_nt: TGTGCCAGCAGCCGAGGACAGGAAGCTTTCTTT
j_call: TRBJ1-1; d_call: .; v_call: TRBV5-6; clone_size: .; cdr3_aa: CASSFGDAVTEAFF; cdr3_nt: TGTGCCAGCAGCTTCGGGGACGCGGTAACTGAAGCTTTCTTT
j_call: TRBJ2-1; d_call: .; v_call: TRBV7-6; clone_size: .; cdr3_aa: CASSFERLQQFF; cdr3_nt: TGTGCCAGCAGCTTCGAAAGACTCCAACAGTTCTTC
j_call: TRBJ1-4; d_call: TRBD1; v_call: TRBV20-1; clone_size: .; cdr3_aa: CSAQTGLNEKLFF; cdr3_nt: TGCAGTGCGCAGACAGGGCTCAATGAAAAACTGTTTTTT
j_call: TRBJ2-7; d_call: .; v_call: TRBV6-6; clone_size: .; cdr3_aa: CASSYFRDESYEQYF; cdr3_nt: TGTGCCAGCAGTTACTTCCGGGACGAGTCCTACGAGCAGTACTTC
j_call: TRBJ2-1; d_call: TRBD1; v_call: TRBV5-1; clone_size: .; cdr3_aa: CASSLNPFGDRALNEQFF; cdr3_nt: TGCGCCAGCAGCTTGAACCCTTTTGGGGACAGGGCCCTCAATGAGCAGTTCTTC
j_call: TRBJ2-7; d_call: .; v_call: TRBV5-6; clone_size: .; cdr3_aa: CASRNPSEAEQYF; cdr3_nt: TGTGCCAGCCGAAACCCCAGTGAGGCCGAGCAGTACTTC
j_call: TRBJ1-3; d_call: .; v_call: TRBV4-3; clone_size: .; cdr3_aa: CASSQDSLSGNTIYF; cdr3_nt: TGCGCCAGCAGCCAAGACTCCCTCTCTGGAAACACCATATATTTT
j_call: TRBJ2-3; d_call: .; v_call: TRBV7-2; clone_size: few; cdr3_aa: CASSLGGRRGTDTQYF; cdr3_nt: TGTGCCAGCAGCTTAGGAGGCCGACGGGGTACAGATACGCAGTATTTT
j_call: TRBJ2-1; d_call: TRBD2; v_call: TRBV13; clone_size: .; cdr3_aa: CASSLDLEREGELEQFF; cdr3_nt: TGTGCCAGCAGCTTAGATCTTGAGCGGGAGGGGGAGCTGGAGCAGTTCTTC
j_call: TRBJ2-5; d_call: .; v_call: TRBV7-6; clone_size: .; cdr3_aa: CATTSGVDGGETQYF; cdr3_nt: TGTGCCACCACCTCGGGCGTAGATGGTGGAGAGACCCAGTACTTC
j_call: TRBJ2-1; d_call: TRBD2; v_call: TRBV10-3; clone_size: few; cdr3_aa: CAISDLVSGSFPYNEQFF; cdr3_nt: TGTGCCATCAGTGATTTGGTTAGCGGGAGTTTTCCTTACAATGAGCAGTTCTTC
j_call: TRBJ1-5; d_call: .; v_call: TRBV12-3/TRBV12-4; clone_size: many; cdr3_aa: CASSTVFEQPQHF; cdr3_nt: TGTGCCAGCAGTACCGTCTTCGAACAGCCCCAGCATTTT
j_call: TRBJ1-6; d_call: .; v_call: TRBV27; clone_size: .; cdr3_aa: CASSLPTGGPQALHF; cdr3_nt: TGTGCCAGCAGTTTACCCACTGGGGGGCCCCAAGCCCTCCACTTT
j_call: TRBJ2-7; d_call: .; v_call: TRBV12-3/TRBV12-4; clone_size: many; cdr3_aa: CASSGGLLNEQYF; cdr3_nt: TGTGCCAGCAGTGGGGGACTCCTAAACGAGCAGTACTTC
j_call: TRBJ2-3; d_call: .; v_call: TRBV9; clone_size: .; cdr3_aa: CASGLGSSTDTQYF; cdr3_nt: TGTGCCAGCGGGCTGGGATCTAGCACAGATACGCAGTATTTT
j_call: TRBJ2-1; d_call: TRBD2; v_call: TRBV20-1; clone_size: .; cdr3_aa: CSARDLTSGRNEQFF; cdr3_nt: TGCAGTGCTAGAGATCTTACTAGCGGGAGGAATGAGCAGTTCTTC
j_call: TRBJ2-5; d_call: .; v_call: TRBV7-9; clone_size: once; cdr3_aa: CASSLVPGRETQYF; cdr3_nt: TGTGCCAGCAGCTTAGTGCCCGGGCGAGAGACCCAGTACTTC
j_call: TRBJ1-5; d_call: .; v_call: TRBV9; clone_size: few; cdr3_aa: CASSVEGGDQPQHF; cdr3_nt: TGTGCCAGCAGCGTAGAGGGGGGGGATCAGCCCCAGCATTTT
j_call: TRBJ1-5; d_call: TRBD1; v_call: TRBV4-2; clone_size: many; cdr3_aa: CASSQDSPRGQDQPQHF; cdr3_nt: TGTGCCAGCAGCCAAGACTCACCAAGGGGGCAGGATCAGCCCCAGCATTTT